This entry is about one TCR beta chain. The antigen is undetermined. The data derive from a study of brain T cells in children with intractable seizures. Whole-study findings and limits: Absence of clones before surgery may stem from lower sequencing depth.

Some clones are missing from TCRdb's copy, which holds only in-frame ones; the method was immunoSEQ multiplex PCR. Among about 350,000 clones listed, 85% to 95% were seen once. The V gene end was trimmed by 1 base and the J gene end by 0 bases; junction bases not matched to a gene: 7. Germline CDR1 and CDR2: SGHTA and FQGNSA. The CDR3 sequence is 17 residues long. The time point: blood from clinic visit 5 months post-surgery; TSC patient then seizure free. Before surgery, patients took at least one anti-epileptic drug. The V and J genes are TRBV7-2 and TRBJ2-3, with TRBD2 matching over 7 bases. The source is a boy in the first two years of life with tuberous sclerosis and intractable seizures. The sequences come from peripheral blood, collected roughly 5 months after surgery. CDR3 nucleotides: TGTGCCAGCAGCTTAGTCGGGACTACACCTAGCACAGATACGCAGTATTTT. This encodes CASSLVGTTPSTDTQYF.